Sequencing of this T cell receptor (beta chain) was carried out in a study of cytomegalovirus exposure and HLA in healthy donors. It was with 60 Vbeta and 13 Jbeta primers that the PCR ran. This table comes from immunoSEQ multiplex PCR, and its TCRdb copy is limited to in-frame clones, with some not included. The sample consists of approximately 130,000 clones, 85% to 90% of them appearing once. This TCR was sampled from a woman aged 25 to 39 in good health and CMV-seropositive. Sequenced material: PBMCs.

Written as DNA, the CDR3 is TGTGCCAGCAGCCAAGCCGGTTCTCGCACAGATACGCAGTATTTT. This sequence encodes CASSQAGSRTDTQYF. The chain joins TRBV14 to TRBJ2-3; D ambiguous. Trimming left V 1 base short and J 1 base short, with 9 bases between. This CDR3 has 15 residues. Germline values: CDR1 SGHDN, CDR2 FVKESK.